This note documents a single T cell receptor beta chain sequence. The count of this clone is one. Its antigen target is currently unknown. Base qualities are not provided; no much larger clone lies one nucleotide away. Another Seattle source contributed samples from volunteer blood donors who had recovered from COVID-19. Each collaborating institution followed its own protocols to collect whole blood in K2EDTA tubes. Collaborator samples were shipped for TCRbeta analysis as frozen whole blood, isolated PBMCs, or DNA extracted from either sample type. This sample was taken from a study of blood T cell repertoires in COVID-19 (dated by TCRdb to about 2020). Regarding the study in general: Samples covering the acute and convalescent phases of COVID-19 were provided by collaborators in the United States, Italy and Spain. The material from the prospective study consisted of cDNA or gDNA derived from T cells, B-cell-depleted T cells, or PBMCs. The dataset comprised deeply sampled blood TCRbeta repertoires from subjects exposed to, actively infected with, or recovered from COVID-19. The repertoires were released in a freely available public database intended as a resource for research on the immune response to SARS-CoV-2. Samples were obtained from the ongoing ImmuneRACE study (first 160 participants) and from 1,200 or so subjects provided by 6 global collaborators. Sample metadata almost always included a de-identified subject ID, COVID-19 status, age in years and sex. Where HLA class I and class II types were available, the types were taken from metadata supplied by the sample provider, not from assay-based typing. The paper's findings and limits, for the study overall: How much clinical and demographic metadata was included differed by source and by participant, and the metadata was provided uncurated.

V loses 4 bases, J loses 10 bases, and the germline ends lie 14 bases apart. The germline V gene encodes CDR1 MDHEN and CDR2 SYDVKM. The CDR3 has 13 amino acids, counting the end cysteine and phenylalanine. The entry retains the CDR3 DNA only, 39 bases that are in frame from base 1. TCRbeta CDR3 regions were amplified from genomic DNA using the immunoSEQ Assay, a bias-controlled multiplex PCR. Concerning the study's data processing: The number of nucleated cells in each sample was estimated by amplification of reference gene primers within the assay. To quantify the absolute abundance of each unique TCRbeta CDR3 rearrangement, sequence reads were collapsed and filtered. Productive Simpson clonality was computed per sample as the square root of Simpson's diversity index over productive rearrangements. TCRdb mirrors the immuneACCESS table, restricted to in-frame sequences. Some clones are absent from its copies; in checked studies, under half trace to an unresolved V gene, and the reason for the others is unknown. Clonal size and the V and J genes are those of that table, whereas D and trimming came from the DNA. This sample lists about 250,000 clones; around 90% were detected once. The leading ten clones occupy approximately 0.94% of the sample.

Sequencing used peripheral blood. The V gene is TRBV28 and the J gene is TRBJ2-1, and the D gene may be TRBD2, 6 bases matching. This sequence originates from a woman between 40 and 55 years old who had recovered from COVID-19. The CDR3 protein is CASSSGLLGEQFF. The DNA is TGTGCCAGCAGTTCGGGACTTCTAGGGGAGCAGTTCTTC. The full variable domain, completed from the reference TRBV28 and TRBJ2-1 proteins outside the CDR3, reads DVKVTQSSRYLVKRTGEKVFLECVQDMDHENMFWYRQDPGLGLRLIYFSYDVKMKEKGDIPEGYSVSREKKERFSLILESASTNQTSMYLCASSSGLLGEQFFGPGTRLTVL.